This entry lists 27 T cell receptor beta chains sequenced from one sample in a study of Ad26.COV2.S vaccination and SARS-CoV-2 variants listed by TCRdb under 2021. In the paper's terms, the time point label means: individuals recovered from natural SARS-CoV-2 infection. The library relied on the immunoSEQ multiplex PCR assay. TCRdb holds this immuneACCESS table with in-frame rearrangements only. Some clones are missing; in checked studies, unresolved V genes explain under half, and the rest has no known cause. Across this sample there are about 180,000 clones, with around nine tenths seen only once. 5.9% of the sample is taken by the ten largest. Sample: peripheral blood, taken after recovery from COVID-19. The receptors shown here come from a human donor who had recovered from COVID-19.

This sequence joins TRBV19 and TRBJ1-2; perhaps TRBD1 as D (6 bases). The CDR3 sequence is 13 residues long. V lost 7 bases, J lost 8 bases, and 17 bases lay in between. Looked up from germline, CDR1 is LNHDA and CDR2 is SQIVND (reference sequence). This chain's CDR3 is CASMEQGLRGYTF. The CDR3 DNA sequence: TGTGCCAGTATGGAACAGGGTCTTCGCGGCTACACCTTC.

The rearrangement joins TRBV7-8 to TRBJ1-6, with 10 bases fitting TRBD1. Trimming took 4 bases from V and 9 from J; bases not matched to a gene: 6. The CDR3 is made up of 15 amino acids. Looked up from germline, CDR1 is SGHVS and CDR2 is FQNEAQ. For the CDR3, the DNA is TGTGCCAGCAGCTCCCGACAGGGGGCCGGTTCACCCCTCCACTTT. This translates into CASSSRQGAGSPLHF.

The chain links TRBV19 to TRBJ1-1, with D maybe TRBD1 (6 bases). The CDR3 is made up of 14 amino acids. V was trimmed by 6 bases and J by 5 bases, leaving 16 bases between them. Germline lookup yields CDR1 LNHDA and CDR2 SQIVND (reference sequence). CDR3 protein: CASRPQGQRTEAFF. Here the CDR3 DNA reads TGTGCCAGTAGACCTCAGGGGCAGAGGACTGAAGCTTTCTTT. Full variable domain (rest looked up from reference TRBV19 and TRBJ1-1): DGGITQSPKYLFRKEGQNVTLSCEQNLNHDAMYWYRQDPGQGLRLIYYSQIVNDFQKGDIAEGYSVSREKKESFPLTVTSAQKNPTAFYLCASRPQGQRTEAFFGQGTRLTVV.

The rearrangement uses TRBV7-9 and TRBJ2-3; D not resolved. Germline V gene sequence: CDR1 SEHNR, CDR2 FQNEAQ (reference sequence). The CDR3 totals 12 residues. Trimming took 10 bases from V and 6 from J, leaving 14 bases between them. CDR3 DNA sequence: TGTGCCACTTCATCTGGGGTGGATACGCAGTATTTT. Amino acids: CATSSGVDTQYF.

The chain carries TRBV10-3 and TRBJ2-1, with no clear D. The germline CDR1 and CDR2 sequences are ENHRY and SYGVKD. Trimming took 5 bases from V and 8 from J, leaving 7 bases between them. This CDR3 has 11 residues. CDR3 loop: CAISTVDEQFF. CDR3 coding DNA: TGTGCCATCAGTACCGTGGATGAGCAGTTCTTC.

The J gene is TRBJ2-3, the V gene TRBV2, with 9 bases identical to TRBD1. CDR3 length: 13 residues. Germline trimming cut 9 bases from V and 5 bases from J; bases unmatched to any gene: 6. Germline V gene data show CDR1 as SNHLY and CDR2 as FYNNEI. DNA of the CDR3: TGTGCCAGGACGGGACAGGGAAGAGATACGCAGTATTTT. This gives the protein CARTGQGRDTQYF.

The chain combines TRBV19 with TRBJ1-3; tentative D call: TRBD1 (5 bases). Deletions cut 7 bases from V and 2 bases from J, with 18 bases between. Per germline, CDR1 LNHDA and CDR2 SQIVND (reference sequence). The CDR3 loop spans 16 amino acids. CDR3 coding DNA: TGTGCCAGTAATCCGTCGGGGCCACCTCCTGGAAACACCATATATTTT. Translating it yields CASNPSGPPPGNTIYF.

The CDR3: CASSQDGGRSYEQYF. For the CDR3, the DNA is TGCGCCAGCAGCCAAGACGGCGGCAGGTCCTACGAGCAGTACTTC. The chain uses TRBV4-1 and TRBJ2-7; D uncertain. The CDR3 is 15 residues long. CDR1 is MGHRA, CDR2 YSYEKL, per germline. The V gene lost 0 bases and the J gene lost 1 base, with 10 bases spanning the gap.

V and J are TRBV7-9 and TRBJ1-2, with TRBD1 as a possible D gene (6 bases). Germline CDR1 SEHNR, CDR2 FQNEAQ (reference sequence). This CDR3 comprises 14 residues. V lost 4 bases and J 2 bases, leaving 11 bases between the germline ends. CDR3 DNA: TGTGCCAGCAGCTCCGACAGGATGAACTATGGCTACACCTTC. Its protein is CASSSDRMNYGYTF.

The chain links TRBV4-1 to TRBJ2-3; 8 bases agree with TRBD2. From germline, CDR1 is MGHRA and CDR2 YSYEKL. V shed 1 base, J shed 6 bases, and the junction held 6 bases outside the gene matches. The CDR3 totals 15 residues. The chain's CDR3 is CASSQVGLGVDTQYF. The CDR3 DNA follows: TGCGCCAGCAGCCAAGTGGGACTAGGAGTTGATACGCAGTATTTT.

The chain carries TRBV9 and TRBJ2-1; no clear D gene. Germline CDR1 SGDLS, CDR2 YYNGEE. The CDR3 contains 13 residues. V lost 0 bases, J lost 4 bases, and 5 bases lay in between. Written as DNA, the CDR3 is TGTGCCAGCAGCGTAGGACAATACAATGAGCAGTTCTTC. Protein product: CASSVGQYNEQFF.

This clone appeared once. This chain links TRBV2 with TRBJ2-7, with 11 bases aligning to TRBD1. V lost 8 bases and J lost 2; bases outside the gene matches: 5. Germline V gives CDR1 SNHLY, CDR2 FYNNEI. The CDR3 has 14 residues. The CDR3 spells CASGRGQGAYEQYF. The CDR3 region has the DNA TGTGCCAGCGGCCGGGGACAGGGGGCCTACGAGCAGTACTTC.

The V call is TRBV12-5, the J call TRBJ2-7, with unresolved D. V lost 1 base and J 2 bases, leaving 6 bases between the germline ends. The CDR3 has 13 amino acids. The germline V gene has CDR1 LGHNT and CDR2 FRNRAP. CDR3 residues: CASGLGAPYEQYF. The CDR3 DNA follows: TGTGCTAGTGGTTTGGGGGCTCCCTACGAGCAGTACTTC. The variable domain in full, with the rest retrieved from reference TRBV12-5 and TRBJ2-7, is DARVTQTPRHKVTEMGQEVTMRCQPILGHNTVFWYRQTMMQGLELLAYFRNRAPLDDSGMPKDRFSAEMPDATLATLKIQPSEPRDSAVYFCASGLGAPYEQYFGPGTRLTVT.

The CDR3 sequence: CASSPPGTDEQYF. The CDR3 DNA reads TGTGCCAGCAGTCCCCCCGGGACTGACGAGCAGTACTTC. The rearrangement joins TRBV7-8 to TRBJ2-7; the D gene is possibly TRBD2 (6 bases). This CDR3 has 13 residues. Looked up from germline, CDR1 is SGHVS and CDR2 is FQNEAQ. Trimming took off 6 bases at V and 5 bases at J, with 14 bases between the two ends.

The J gene is TRBJ2-5, the V gene TRBV4-2; D possibly corresponds to TRBD2 (5 bases). The CDR3 has 16 amino acids. With 0 bases removed from V and 2 bases from J, the gap between germline ends came to 13 bases. Germline loops: CDR1 LGHNA, CDR2 YNFKEQ. CDR3 sequence reads: CASSQEVAGLQETQYF. CDR3 bases: TGTGCCAGCAGCCAAGAGGTGGCGGGCCTTCAAGAGACCCAGTACTTC.

V and J are TRBV27 and TRBJ2-7; 7 positions match TRBD2. The germline gives CDR1 MNHEY, CDR2 SMNVEV (reference sequence). The V and J ends lost 7 bases and 5 bases, in that order; junction bases with no gene match: 11. CDR3 length: 14 residues. CDR3 in amino acids: CASKGGRIGDEQYF. The CDR3 DNA is TGTGCCAGCAAGGGCGGGAGAATAGGGGACGAGCAGTACTTC.

The chain joins TRBV20-1 to TRBJ2-5; TRBD2 matches at 10 bases. J was trimmed by 3 bases and V by 3 bases; bases with no gene match: 4. The CDR3 has 14 amino acids. Germline CDR1 is DFQATT and CDR2 is SNEGSKA (reference sequence). CDR3 DNA: TGCAGTGCTAGTCGAGCGGGGGGGGAAGAGACCCAGTACTTC. This gives the protein CSASRAGGEETQYF.

The chain is built from TRBV18 and TRBJ1-6, with 7 bases that match TRBD1. There are 17 residues in the CDR3. The junction had 15 bases not matched to a gene; V was cut back by 3 bases and J by 10 bases. Per germline, CDR1 KGHSH and CDR2 LQKENI. The CDR3 loop is CASSPIMEGARKSPLHF. The CDR3 DNA follows: TGTGCCAGCTCACCGATCATGGAGGGGGCAAGAAAATCACCCCTCCACTTT.

The chain joins TRBV13 to TRBJ2-1; D is unresolved. Trimming cost V 1 base and J 0 bases, with 10 bases left between them. Germline V gene data show CDR1 as PRHDT and CDR2 as FYEKMQ (reference sequence). The CDR3 runs to 16 residues. The DNA of the CDR3 is TGTGCCAGCAGCTTAGAGGCTTATAGCTCCTACAATGAGCAGTTCTTC. As protein: CASSLEAYSSYNEQFF.

V gene TRBV12-5 combines with J gene TRBJ2-5; D possibly corresponds to TRBD2 (5 bases). Germline values: CDR1 LGHNT, CDR2 FRNRAP. The CDR3 contains 13 residues. V lost 7 bases, J lost 9 bases, and 18 bases lay in between. The CDR3 bases are TGTGCTAGTGCCCCTGTAGGGCAGAGGGCCCAGTACTTC. Translation gives CASAPVGQRAQYF.

The J gene is TRBJ2-3, the V gene TRBV4-1; 7 bases match TRBD1. J gave up 6 bases and V 4 bases, and 10 bases lay outside the gene matches. The CDR3 runs 15 residues. The germline V gene has CDR1 MGHRA and CDR2 YSYEKL. This CDR3 reads CASSPKGAVSDTQYF. As DNA, the CDR3 is TGCGCCAGCAGCCCTAAGGGGGCAGTCAGTGATACGCAGTATTTT.

The rearrangement uses TRBV7-8 and TRBJ1-3, with D uncertain. Germline V gene sequence: CDR1 SGHVS, CDR2 FQNEAQ. V shed 5 bases and J shed 0 bases, with 8 bases lying between them. This CDR3 has 14 amino acids. The CDR3 loop reads CASSTRNSGNTIYF. For the CDR3, the DNA is TGTGCCAGCAGCACCCGAAACTCTGGAAACACCATATATTTT.

The V gene is TRBV19, the J gene TRBJ2-7; D call uncertain. V was pared by 4 bases and J by 3 bases, with 16 bases between. The CDR3 covers 15 residues. Germline V gene lookup returns CDR1 LNHDA and CDR2 SQIVND (reference sequence). CDR3 sequence reads: CASSRTGGNLYEQYF. CDR3 bases: TGTGCCAGTAGTAGGACGGGCGGAAATCTCTACGAGCAGTACTTC.

The chain combines TRBV11-3 with TRBJ2-2; 9 bases fit TRBD1. V was pared by 5 bases and J by 4 bases, with 5 bases of the junction left unmatched. CDR3 length equals 15 residues. The germline gives CDR1 SGHNT, CDR2 YENEEA. For the CDR3, the DNA is TGTGCCAGCAGCCCAGGACAGGGGAGCACCGGGGAGCTGTTTTTT. Translation gives CASSPGQGSTGELFF.

The chain couples TRBV14 to TRBJ2-7; D gene uncertain. V lost 0 bases and J 5 bases, leaving 11 bases between the germline ends. Germline assignment: CDR1 SGHDN and CDR2 FVKESK. The CDR3 is 14 residues long. The CDR3 is CASSQDHKGNEQYF. The CDR3 DNA sequence: TGTGCCAGCAGCCAAGATCATAAAGGGAACGAGCAGTACTTC.

This clone was seen more than once but under ten times. The gene calls are TRBV9 and TRBJ1-3; D unresolved. The CDR3 is made up of 15 amino acids. Germline CDR1 is SGDLS and CDR2 is YYNGEE. The V end was cut by 0 bases, the J end by 4 bases, with 11 bases between. CDR3 protein: CASSVEKGSGNTIYF. CDR3 in DNA: TGTGCCAGCAGCGTAGAAAAAGGGTCAGGAAACACCATATATTTT. Looking up the rest from reference TRBV9 and TRBJ1-3 gives the full variable domain: DSGVTQTPKHLITATGQRVTLRCSPRSGDLSVYWYQQSLDQGLQFLIQYYNGEERAKGNILERFSAQQFPDLHSELNLSSLELGDSALYFCASSVEKGSGNTIYFGEGSWLTVV.

The J gene is TRBJ2-6, the V gene TRBV14; D is ambiguous. Germline V CDR1 and CDR2: SGHDN, FVKESK. Trimming stripped 0 bases from V and 0 bases from J, with 12 bases between. The CDR3 runs to 18 residues. The CDR3, as DNA: TGTGCCAGCAGCCAAGATGAAGGATTTAGCTCTGGGGCCAACGTCCTGACTTTC. As protein: CASSQDEGFSSGANVLTF.